The clone carrying this T cell receptor beta chain was seen a handful of times. The sample contains more than one DNA sequence encoding this CDR3. These data belong to a study of blood T cell repertoires in COVID-19. About the research overall: Whether acute or convalescent, the COVID-19 samples came from the United States, Italy and Spain. T cells, B-cell-depleted T cells, or PBMCs provided the cDNA or gDNA that served as material.

Trimming cost V 4 bases and J 5 bases; bases outside gene matches: 7. This CDR3 has 13 amino acids. Germline loops: CDR1 SQVTM, CDR2 ANQGSEA. Under the authors' procedure: Estimates of nucleated cell counts were drawn from the amplification of reference gene primers. Data came from immunoSEQ multiplex PCR; TCRdb stores just in-frame clones and leaves some out. V and J calls plus clone size are reproduced from that table; the DNA served to infer D and trimming. Among around 140,000 clones listed, roughly 84% were seen once. The receptor's source is a human donor with acute or convalescent COVID-19. The donor label of this sample is uncertain. The material sequenced was peripheral blood. The V and J genes are TRBV29-1 and TRBJ2-5; 7 bases map to TRBD2. CDR3 loop: CSVAGQGGETQYF. The CDR3 DNA reads TGCAGCGTTGCAGGCCAGGGAGGGGAGACCCAGTACTTC.